Listed below are T cell receptor beta chains from one sample, sequenced in a study of glioma-infiltrating T cells after dendritic cell vaccination. Measured with immunoSEQ multiplex PCR; TCRdb has only the in-frame clones, and not every one. The profile shows 90,000 to 110,000 clones, about 90% of them singletons. Here the sequenced sample was blood, taken after dendritic cell vaccination. These receptors all come from a human donor with glioblastoma. The CDR3 runs from the conserved cysteine through the conserved F or W. D genes are given only for firm matches. Expanded clones are given a class, and other clones once, few, many or no size at all.

v_call	cdr3_length	d_call	j_call	clone_size	cdr3_aa	cdr3_nt
TRBV6-5	15	.	TRBJ1-3	.	CASSYSRDSGNTIYF	TGTGCCAGCAGTTACTCGCGGGATTCGGGAAACACCATATATTTT
TRBV6-1	14	TRBD1	TRBJ1-5	.	CASSTQGAGQPQHF	TGTGCCAGCAGTACACAGGGGGCGGGACAGCCCCAGCATTTT
TRBV5-6	16	TRBD1	TRBJ1-1	.	CASTRWARTGNTEAFF	TGTGCCAGCACCCGCTGGGCTCGGACAGGGAACACTGAAGCTTTCTTT
TRBV30	14	.	TRBJ2-3	.	CAWSTSPVADTQYF	TGTGCCTGGAGTACATCCCCCGTCGCAGATACGCAGTATTTT
TRBV30	12	TRBD1	TRBJ1-2	.	CAWDRANYGYTF	TGTGCCTGGGACAGGGCTAACTATGGCTACACCTTC
TRBV25-1	16	TRBD1	TRBJ2-4	.	CASPTGQGAAKNIQYF	TGTGCCAGCCCCACAGGACAGGGGGCTGCCAAAAACATTCAGTACTTC
TRBV7-6	15	TRBD2	TRBJ2-2	.	CASSPHSGSTGELFF	TGTGCCAGCAGCCCCCATAGCGGGAGCACCGGGGAGCTGTTTTTT
TRBV6-5	16	TRBD2	TRBJ2-5	.	CASSYRPSGGSGTQYF	TGTGCCAGCAGTTACCGGCCTAGCGGGGGCTCTGGGACCCAGTACTTC
TRBV27	14	.	TRBJ2-1	.	CASNSGSSYNEQFF	TGTGCCAGCAACTCCGGGAGCTCCTACAATGAGCAGTTCTTC
TRBV2	13	.	TRBJ1-1	once	CASSLLGPEGAFF	TGTGCCAGCAGTCTACTGGGGCCGGAAGGAGCTTTCTTT
TRBV30	15	.	TRBJ1-6	.	CAWRVLSSYNSPLHF	TGTGCCTGGAGGGTCTTGAGCTCCTATAATTCACCCCTCCACTTT